The entry below describes one T cell receptor beta chain. Its specificity is not known. The sample comes from a study of T cell responses to AZD1222 COVID-19 vaccine. Notes on the study in general: Females outnumbered males among donors, who were mostly white British; clonal diversity was possibly underestimated.

Repertoires were generated with immunoSEQ multiplex PCR, while TCRdb's copy carries only in-frame clones and drops some. The sample carries roughly 100,000 clones, about 88% recorded once. Trimming removed 8 bases at V and 5 bases at J, with 15 bases between. This CDR3 contains 13 residues. Germline V gives CDR1 SGHTA, CDR2 FQGTGA. The sequence came from an adult in good health. The sequencing here drew on peripheral blood, taken on day 0 of AZD1222 vaccination. The genes are TRBV7-3 and TRBJ1-1, with TRBD1 as a possible D gene (5 bases). Here the CDR3 reads CASSAGGGTEAFF. The CDR3, as DNA: TGTGCCAGCTCGGCGGGGGGAGGGACTGAAGCTTTCTTT. Full variable domain (missing parts from reference TRBV7-3 and TRBJ1-1): GAGVSQTPSNKVTEKGKYVELRCDPISGHTALYWYRQSLGQGPEFLIYFQGTGAADDSGLPNDRFFAVRPEGSVSTLKIQRTERGDSAVYLCASSAGGGTEAFFGQGTRLTVV.